This T cell receptor beta chain was recovered during a study of technical replicates of blood from several donors. Libraries were prepared by immunoSEQ multiplex PCR; TCRdb keeps only in-frame clonotypes and omits some of them. The sample gives over 85,000 clones, 96% of which show up once; about 0.38% is in the top ten. The CDR3 is 14 residues long. Trimming left V 4 bases short and J 8 bases short, with 16 bases between. Germline assignment: CDR1 SGHTS and CDR2 YDEGEE. This clonotype was sampled from a human donor in good health. This rearrangement joins TRBV5-8 to TRBJ2-4; a weak D match, TRBD2 (5 bases). The sequencing sample was made of T cells isolated from PBMCs. The CDR3 loop is CASSLGLGGDIQYF. As DNA, the CDR3 is TGTGCCAGCAGCCTCGGACTGGGTGGAGACATTCAGTACTTC.